This TCR beta chain was recovered during a study of CD8 T cells in Susac syndrome (dated by TCRdb to 2018 to 2020). Regarding the research as a whole: Among the Susac syndrome patients who were sequenced, clinically active disease was present in over 5 and clinical remission was observed in 8 or 9. Susac syndrome patients were therapy-naive, on corticosteroids (some also receiving IVIg), or on IVIg alone at blood withdrawal. The study used repertoire sequencing to test whether antigen drove CD8+ T cell activation and differentiation in Susac syndrome. Clonality of the CD8+ T cell repertoire was compared between more than 10 healthy donors, about 14 Susac syndrome patients and under 16 multiple sclerosis patients. Results the study describes overall, beyond this receptor: In the total CD8+ and CD8+ TEMRA repertoires, 15 to 20 and five Susac-specific public clones, respectively, were identified. The number of individuals in the TCR sequencing and HLA analysis was acknowledged as relatively small. CD8+ repertoires in Susac syndrome showed clonal expansion, which was highest in CD8+ TEMRA cells and was greater in clinically active patients than in remitting patients.

RNA was extracted with the RNeasy kit and roughly 0.5 to 1 ug was reverse transcribed using random hexamers. The immunoSEQ multiplex PCR assay, which covers 54 Vbeta and 13 Jbeta segments, was used to amplify TCR beta CDR3 regions. PCR amplification bias was corrected by using a synthetic template baseline for primer optimization and computational correction. The paper's processing steps were these. Reads were annotated to V, D and J genes per IMGT and analyzed with immunoSEQ Analyzer, keeping only productive sequences. To calculate clonality, Shannon entropy was normalized by log2 of the number of productive unique sequences and then subtracted from one. For each patient and control, public and private clones were evaluated within the 100 most prevalent clones. Susac-specific clones were defined as absent from healthy and MS cohorts, 1052 published viral clones and other ImmuneACCESS disease sequences. The raw public reads went through TCRdb reprocessing: fastp at Q25, MiXCR clone calling, in-frame beta chains kept. One record per CDR3 amino acid sequence lists the most common genes and DNA. The V and J calls shown here were made by TCRdb, not taken from the authors' results. The sample table shows more than 100,000 distinct CDR3 sequences, and 85% to 95% are seen once. The leading ten clones occupy 0.25% to 0.3% of the sample.

The table lists this clonotype with a count of one. The antigen this receptor binds is unknown. Per-base quality was not reported, and no clone a single base away is much larger than it. One read alone makes for weak evidence. Peripheral blood CD8+ and CD4+ T cells from healthy donors, Susac syndrome patients and multiple sclerosis patients were profiled using high-throughput TCR beta sequencing. Susac syndrome patients met recently defined diagnostic criteria for definite or probable disease. Bulk CD8+ and CD4+ T cells were purified by magnetic negative isolation, whereas CD8+ TEMRA cells were enriched by FACS. Blood was collected in EDTA tubes and processed within 24 hours, with PBMCs isolated through density gradient centrifugation. PBMCs intended for TCR sequencing were cryopreserved in liquid nitrogen and were subsequently thawed in a 37 degrees C water bath. A purity of at least 90% was achieved for sorted or isolated CD4+, CD8+ and CD8+ TEMRA cells.

The CDR3 covers 13 residues, taking in both the cysteine and the phenylalanine. The only DNA kept is the CDR3, 39 bases in frame from the first base. Here V drops 5 bases and J drops 0 bases, and the junction holds 4 bases not matched to any gene. In the germline V gene (reference sequence), CDR1 corresponds to DFQATT and CDR2 to SNEGSKA. Sequenced: CD8+ T cells from PBMCs. This clonotype was sampled from a human donor with Susac syndrome. The chain is made from TRBV20-1 and TRBJ2-7, with 7 middle bases fitting TRBD1. The nucleotide sequence reads as follows: TGCAGTGCTCGACAGGGTAGCTCCTACGAGCAGTACTTC. It codes for CSARQGSSYEQYF.